This T cell receptor (beta chain) was identified in a study of shared clonotypes between healthy human individuals (dated by TCRdb to about 2020). Broadly, across the study: Two women and a few men aged 18 to 49 years were included in the cohort. Different laboratories and diverse techniques were used to prepare libraries and sequence TCR repertoires, to increase sequencing depth and limit assay-specific biases. Between about 0.8 and 9.5 billion PBMCs per donor were obtained by leukapheresis. For each donor, CD4 naive and CD4 memory were each given three plates, CD8 naive was given two plates, and CD8 memory was given one plate. To estimate repertoire size and how much clonotype sharing occurs between individuals, the study deeply sequenced the blood TCR repertoires of about 5 healthy adults.

Measured from the cysteine to the phenylalanine, the CDR3 is 11 residues long. CDR3 DNA is the only sequence kept; it has 33 bases, read in frame from the first base. V and J lose 4 bases and 5 bases, and a span of 5 bases separates them. In the germline V gene, CDR1 corresponds to MDHEN and CDR2 to SYDVKM. Using the deep immunoSEQ assay, TCR CDR3 regions were amplified from genomic DNA by multiplex PCR. Extracted genomic DNA from each cell subset was distributed evenly across all wells of several immunoSEQ 96-well plates, and each plate was treated as a replicate. Each replicate PCR for sorted subsets received around 200 ng genomic DNA, equal to roughly 30,000 T cell genomes. Purified libraries were quantified with a Qubit 3.0 fluorometer, sized on a Bioanalyzer 2100, and re-quantified with the KAPA Library Quantification kit. Every immunoSEQ 96-well plate was sequenced on a separate single-read 150-cycle Illumina NextSeq 550 flow cell. In the source study's methods: The immunoSEQ output contained only junctional sequences without quality scores, so filtering could not match that applied to full-length reads. Sequences were annotated with PyIR, a Python wrapper for IgBLAST v1.9, using IMGT germline references to assign V/J genes and CDR3. Reads were removed for weak V/J assignments (E-value above 1e-6), missing CDR3, stop codons, out-of-frame junctions, or ambiguous translated residues. V3J clonotypes were defined as sequences sharing an identical inferred V gene, J gene, and CDR3 amino acid sequence. Percentage overlap between repertoires was calculated by dividing the number of shared unique clonotypes by the size of the smaller repertoire. Richness of each repertoire was evaluated using RTK rarefaction, the Chao1 estimator, and Recon v2.1 estimates of unobserved clonotypes. For all TCRbeta clonotypes obtained by the gDNA method from several donors, generation probabilities were computed with OLGA. In its TCRdb copy, this immuneACCESS table keeps in-frame sequences only and misses some clones. Where compared with another copy, unresolved V genes explain less than half of these, and the others have no known cause. V and J calls and clone size are as listed in that table; D and trimming were resolved from the DNA. A total of 2 million to 2.5 million clones appear in this sample, around 93% of them only once. 0.37% of the sample is held by the ten biggest clonotypes.

The donors were healthy, HIV-negative adults with no recently reported acute infections or vaccinations. Only Caucasian adults living in Nashville, Tennessee, USA were represented among the donors. CD4+ T cells were enriched by magnetic negative selection; naive cells were then positively selected on CD45RA, and the negative fraction formed the memory subset. Blood was obtained by leukapheresis, after which PBMCs were separated by Ficoll-Histopaque density gradient centrifugation and cryopreserved in liquid nitrogen vapor phase. Analytical flow cytometry was used to check the purity and quantity of every magnetically sorted T cell population. Each sorted fraction had its genomic DNA isolated and then quantified by UV absorbance on a Nanodrop 2000c. Of note for this clone: The specificity of this receptor is unknown. No much larger clonotype is one base removed from it; base qualities were not supplied. Other DNA sequences of this sample code for an identical CDR3.

Here is what the overall study found, with its caveats: Roughly 5.2% of naive CD4, around 3.6% of naive CD8, approximately 2.2% of memory CD4, and less than 0.45% of memory CD8 clonotypes were shared across a few donors. Because the study included a small number of donors, the genetic and exposure-history diversity represented was limited. Even with the large sequencing depth, rarefaction of the sorted-subset datasets indicated that sequencing was incomplete. Compared with non-shared clonotypes, clonotypes shared by all four sorted-subset donors had higher generation probabilities. Sampling was limited to blood, and TCR repertoires in tissue likely differ from TCR repertoires in blood. Based on pairwise subsampling, the degree of clonotype sharing among donors was expected to be affected by sequencing depth. Naive subsets generally had larger estimated clonotype richness than memory subsets.

This chain joins TRBV28 to TRBJ2-5, with no D gene named confidently. The sequence came from a man between 18 and 29 years old in good health. Some clones in this sample may be carry-over from other donors' samples. Material for sequencing was naive CD4+ T cells from PBMCs. The sample's cell subset or site label is to be understood as: CD45RA+ positively selected. CDR3 loop: CASSSPETQYF. The nucleotide sequence is TGTGCCAGCAGTTCCCCGGAGACCCAGTACTTC.